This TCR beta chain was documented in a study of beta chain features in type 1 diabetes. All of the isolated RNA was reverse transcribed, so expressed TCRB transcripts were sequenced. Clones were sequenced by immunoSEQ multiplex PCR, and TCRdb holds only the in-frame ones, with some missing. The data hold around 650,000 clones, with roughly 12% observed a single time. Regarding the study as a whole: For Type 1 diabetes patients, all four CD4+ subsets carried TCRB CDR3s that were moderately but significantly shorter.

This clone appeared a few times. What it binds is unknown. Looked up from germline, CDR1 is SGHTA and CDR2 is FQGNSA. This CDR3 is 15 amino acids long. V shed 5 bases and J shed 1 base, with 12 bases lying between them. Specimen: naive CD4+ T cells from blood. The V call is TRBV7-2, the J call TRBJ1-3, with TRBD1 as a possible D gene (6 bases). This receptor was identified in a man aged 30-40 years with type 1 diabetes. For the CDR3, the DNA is TGTGCCAGCAGCCCCCAGGGGATTTCTGGAAACACCATATATTTT. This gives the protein CASSPQGISGNTIYF.